This T cell receptor beta chain was retrieved from a study of T cell responses to AZD1222 COVID-19 vaccine. The method was immunoSEQ multiplex PCR; TCRdb's version includes in-frame clones alone and lacks a portion of them. The data contain more than 150,000 clones, roughly 94% of them singletons. From germline, CDR1 is KGHDR and CDR2 SFDVKD. The CDR3 sequence is 15 residues long. Losses at the gene ends were 2 bases for V and 5 bases for J; bases not matched to a gene: 6. The sample was peripheral blood, taken 28 days after the second AZD1222 dose. The chain couples TRBV24-1 to TRBJ1-2; 8 bases align to TRBD1. The source is an adult who received the AZD1222 COVID-19 vaccine. The CDR3 DNA sequence: TGTGCCACCAGTGATTCAGGGGGCTCGAGATATGGCTACACCTTC. Amino acids: CATSDSGGSRYGYTF.